This record covers a single T cell receptor (beta chain). This clonotype was counted many times. The clone's antigen remains unknown. It has no much larger one-base neighbor in the sample; base qualities were not kept. This sample was taken from a study of regulatory T cells in long-lasting Graves disease (dated by TCRdb to the early 2020s). About the full investigation: Newly diagnosed Graves' disease patients had taken antithyroid drugs for less than 3 months. The study was conducted in China and was registered as a clinical trial. This study used TCR sequencing and RNA sequencing of peripheral blood to compare persistent Graves' disease patients against newly diagnosed Graves' disease patients. A total of some 33 samples were covered by TCR sequencing, comprising roughly 13 persistent and approximately 20 newly diagnosed Graves' disease patients. What the work shows at the level of the full study, not this receptor alone: Only the TCR beta chain was sequenced and analyzed. Because the primary lesion, thyroid tissue, could not be accessed, the study looked at peripheral blood alone. A larger number of public clonotypes was shared among persistent patients (more than 2,500) than among newly diagnosed patients (over 850). TRBV28, TRBJ1-2 and TRBJ2-5 were preferentially used in persistent disease, while TRBV20-1 and TRBJ2-1 were favored in newly diagnosed disease. The small sample size was acknowledged by the authors as a limitation that may reduce accuracy. Persistent Graves' disease patients showed lower TCR Shannon entropy and fewer highly expanded clones than newly diagnosed patients, suggesting clonal expansion.

V is pruned by 4 bases and J by 6 bases, leaving 11 bases of the junction without a gene match. The CDR3 covers 16 residues, taking in both the cysteine and the phenylalanine. Only the CDR3 region is kept as DNA, spanning 48 bases read in frame from base 1. The germline V gene gives CDR1 as SGHAT and CDR2 as FQNNGV. Receptor amplification or capture employed multiplex PCR. TCRdb names Illumina HiSeq 4000 as the instrument used. TCR beta libraries were built with iRepertoire HTBI primers and Arm-PCR amplification of CDR3 regions. Before sequencing, the PCR products underwent gel purification. In the authors' own workflow: A total of 62 TRBV and 14 TRBJ segments were identified across samples and were used for gene usage analysis of CDR3 amino acid clonotypes. COPE and FqMerger were used to merge the filtered high-quality paired reads into contigs. BLAST was used to align contigs to the IMGT TRBV, TRBD and TRBJ reference genes, and CDR3 was defined following IMGT. Any clonotype with a frequency above 0.1% was counted as a highly expanded clone. Repertoire diversity was measured by Shannon entropy, and V-J evenness by the Gini coefficient. A clonotype was considered public if more than one individual shared it. Using fastp at Q25 and MiXCR, TCRdb reprocessed the public reads and kept productive beta chains. Rows merge per CDR3 protein into single entries with the most common DNA and genes. The V and J calls follow TCRdb's processing rather than the paper's. A total of about 220,000 distinct CDR3 sequences appear in this sample, around a fifth of them only once. The ten biggest clones cover about 10% of the sample.

What the time point label conveys for this sample: newly diagnosed GD, antithyroid drugs for less than 3 months. For both TCR sequencing and RNA sequencing, RNA was extracted from PBMCs using TRIzol. The diagnosis of Graves' disease followed American Thyroid Association guidelines. Patients for the study were recruited at an endocrinology department in Xi'an, China. Each patient gave approximately 10 milliliters of peripheral blood, collected in an EDTA anticoagulant tube. Ficoll Paque Plus density gradient separation was used to isolate PBMCs, and no additional T cell sorting was done. An Agilent 2100 Bioanalyzer and agarose gel were used to check RNA quality, while a NanoDrop 2000 measured RNA concentration. The data were also submitted as part of a second study, on T cells in Graves' hyperthyroidism and ophthalmopathy. The second source states: Stable Graves' hyperthyroidism was defined as no progression to ophthalmopathy during 18 months of follow-up. Hyperthyroidism patients were newly diagnosed, had a disease duration of under 2 months, and were aged 18 to 65 years. The study excluded patients with uncontrolled infections, other autoimmune diseases, pregnancy or lactation. Diagnoses were based on clinical symptoms, serum thyroxine and TRAb, thyroid ultrasound and orbital computed tomography. The TCR CDR3 was subjected to a first round of RT-PCR using the HTBI primer set and the Qiagen OneStep RT-PCR kit. Most expanded thyroid clonotypes (frequency above 0.001) were also found in blood, which suggests that blood repertoires may mirror thyroid immune responses. A model built on a 13 V-J signature distinguished ophthalmopathy from stable hyperthyroidism, reaching roughly 88% sensitivity and 81.08% specificity in cross-validation and 80%/75% in testing. In validation, the model predicted progression to ophthalmopathy a median of roughly 6.2 months before onset, with about 64% sensitivity and just under 75% specificity. To identify TCR V-J signatures that set the groups apart, the researchers used a discovery cohort of more than 95 patients, made up of fewer than 50 with Graves' ophthalmopathy and 57 with stable Graves' hyperthyroidism. Prospective prediction of ophthalmopathy was tested in an independent validation cohort of approximately 18 hyperthyroidism patients and roughly 16 patients who later progressed to ophthalmopathy. The 100 discovery patients were divided at random into training and test sets in a 7:3 ratio. In more than 5 Graves' hyperthyroidism patients, the study also compared T-cell repertoires from thyroid tissue with T-cell repertoires from blood. After sampling, hyperthyroidism patients received methimazole starting at 30 mg daily, and ophthalmopathy patients received high-dose intravenous methylprednisolone. Libraries were constructed in a second round of multiplex PCR, after which size selection and purification were performed. The libraries were sequenced on an Illumina HiSeq2000 using paired-end 100 bp reads. SOAPnuke was used to process the raw data, with reads discarded if the reads contained adapters or uncalled bases, had a mean Phred below 15, or lacked an exact constant-primer or identifier match. High-quality paired reads were merged using COPE v1.2.5, and each unique nucleotide sequence was defined as a clonotype. Clonotypes were aligned to IMGT TRBV, TRBD and TRBJ reference segments using MiTCR v1.1. The analysis included only V-J combinations with a frequency above 0.0001, which together covered 99% to 99.2% of the repertoires. The TCS score was defined as F50 (clonal expansion) divided by E x V (chaos), with BLOSUM62-based TCRdist calculated between CDR3 peptides within each V-J. Welch's t-statistics and random forest reduced around 510 V-J features to some 14, which were used in a naive Bayes classifier (R e1071). No statistical method was used to set the sample size in advance, and investigators knew the group allocation. TCR Vbeta CDR3 sequencing of 135 peripheral blood samples (under 45 ophthalmopathy, approximately 80 hyperthyroidism and approximately 17 progressor patients) is reported in the paper.

The chain is assembled from TRBV11-2 and TRBJ2-1; TRBD1 agrees with 8 junctional bases. This TCR came from a woman in her thirties with Graves disease. Donor details come from another sample of the same person, matched by shared clones. The sequencing here drew on peripheral blood mononuclear cells (PBMCs), taken at new diagnosis, from a patient treated with antithyroid drugs. Read as DNA, the sequence is TGTGCCAGCAGCTACACCGGGACAGGCGGTATCAATGAGCAGTTCTTC. It is translated as CASSYTGTGGINEQFF. The CDR3 plus the reference TRBV11-2 and TRBJ2-1 genes for the other parts give the full variable domain: EAGVAQSPRYKIIEKRQSVAFWCNPISGHATLYWYQQILGQGPKLLIQFQNNGVVDDSQLPKDRFSAERLKGVDSTLKIQPAKLEDSAVYLCASSYTGTGGINEQFFGPGTRLTVL.